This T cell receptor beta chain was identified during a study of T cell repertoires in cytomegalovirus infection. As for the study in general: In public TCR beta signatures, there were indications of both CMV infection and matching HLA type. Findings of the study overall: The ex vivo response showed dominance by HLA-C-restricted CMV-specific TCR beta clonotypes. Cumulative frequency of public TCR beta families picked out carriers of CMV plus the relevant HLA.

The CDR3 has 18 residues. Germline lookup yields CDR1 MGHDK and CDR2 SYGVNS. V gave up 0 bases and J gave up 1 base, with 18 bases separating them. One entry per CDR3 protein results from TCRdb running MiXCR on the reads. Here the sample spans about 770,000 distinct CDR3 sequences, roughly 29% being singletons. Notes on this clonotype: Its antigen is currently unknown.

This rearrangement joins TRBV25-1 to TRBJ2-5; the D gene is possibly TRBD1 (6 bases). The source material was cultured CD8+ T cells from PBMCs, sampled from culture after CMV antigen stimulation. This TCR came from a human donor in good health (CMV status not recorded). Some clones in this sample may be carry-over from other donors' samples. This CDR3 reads CASSEYFGQPRGQETQYF. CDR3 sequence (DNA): TGTGCCAGCAGTGAATATTTCGGACAGCCCCGGGGCCAAGAGACCCAGTACTTC.